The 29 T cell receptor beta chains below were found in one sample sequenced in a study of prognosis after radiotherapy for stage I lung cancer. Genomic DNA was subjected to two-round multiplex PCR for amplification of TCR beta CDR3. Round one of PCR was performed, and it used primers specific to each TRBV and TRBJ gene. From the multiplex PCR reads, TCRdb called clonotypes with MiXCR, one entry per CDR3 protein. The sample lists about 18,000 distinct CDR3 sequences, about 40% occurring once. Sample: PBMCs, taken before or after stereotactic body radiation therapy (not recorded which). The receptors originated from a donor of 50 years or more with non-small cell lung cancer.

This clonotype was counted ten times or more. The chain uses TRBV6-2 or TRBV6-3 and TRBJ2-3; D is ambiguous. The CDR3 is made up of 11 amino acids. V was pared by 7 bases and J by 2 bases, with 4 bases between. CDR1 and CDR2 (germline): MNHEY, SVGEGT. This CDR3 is CASTSTDTQYF. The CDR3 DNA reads TGTGCCAGCACTTCCACAGATACGCAGTATTTT.

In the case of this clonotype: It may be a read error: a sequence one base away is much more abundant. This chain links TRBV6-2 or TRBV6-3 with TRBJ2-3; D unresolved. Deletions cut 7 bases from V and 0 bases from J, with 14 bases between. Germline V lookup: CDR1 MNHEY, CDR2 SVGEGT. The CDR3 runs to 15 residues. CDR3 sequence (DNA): TGTGCCAGCAACGACCCTACGTTTAGCACAGATACGCAGTATTTT. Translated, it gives CASNDPTFSTDTQYF.

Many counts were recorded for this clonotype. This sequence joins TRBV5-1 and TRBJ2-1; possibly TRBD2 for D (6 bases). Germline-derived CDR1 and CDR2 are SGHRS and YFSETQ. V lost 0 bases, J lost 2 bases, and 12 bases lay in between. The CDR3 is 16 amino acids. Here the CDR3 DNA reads TGCGCCAGCAGCTTGGCGCGGGATCTTACCTACAATGAGCAGTTCTTC. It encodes CASSLARDLTYNEQFF.

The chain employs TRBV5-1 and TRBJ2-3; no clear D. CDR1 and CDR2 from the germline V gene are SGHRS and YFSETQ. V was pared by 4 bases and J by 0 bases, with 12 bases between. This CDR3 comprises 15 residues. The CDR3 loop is CASSPTWGSTDTQYF. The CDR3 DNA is TGCGCCAGCAGCCCCACCTGGGGTAGCACAGATACGCAGTATTTT. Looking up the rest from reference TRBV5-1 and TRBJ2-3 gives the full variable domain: KAGVTQTPRYLIKTRGQQVTLSCSPISGHRSVSWYQQTPGQGLQFLFEYFSETQRNKGNFPGRFSGRQFSNSRSEMNVSTLELGDSALYLCASSPTWGSTDTQYFGPGTRLTVL.

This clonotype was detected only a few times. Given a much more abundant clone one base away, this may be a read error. The CDR3 is CASSLVPGVRDTQYF. CDR3 bases: TGTGCTAGCAGCTTAGTCCCGGGAGTGAGGGATACGCAGTATTTT. The rearrangement links TRBV7-7 to TRBJ2-3, with a tentative D call TRBD2 (6 bases). This CDR3 contains 15 residues. Germline CDR1 and CDR2: SSHAT and FNYEAQ (reference sequence). Drawing the rest from reference TRBV7-7 and TRBJ2-3, the complete variable domain is GAGVSQSPRYKVTKRGQDVTLRCDPISSHATLYWYQQALGQGPEFLTYFNYEAQPDKSGLPSDRFSAERPEGSISTLTIQRTEQRDSAMYRCASSLVPGVRDTQYFGPGTRLTVL.

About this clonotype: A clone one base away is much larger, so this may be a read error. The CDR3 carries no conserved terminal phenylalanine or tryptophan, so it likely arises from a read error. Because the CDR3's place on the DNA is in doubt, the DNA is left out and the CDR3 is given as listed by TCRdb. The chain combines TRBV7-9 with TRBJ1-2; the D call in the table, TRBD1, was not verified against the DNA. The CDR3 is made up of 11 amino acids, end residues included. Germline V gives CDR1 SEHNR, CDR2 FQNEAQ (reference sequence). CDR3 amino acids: CASMSDKERTL.

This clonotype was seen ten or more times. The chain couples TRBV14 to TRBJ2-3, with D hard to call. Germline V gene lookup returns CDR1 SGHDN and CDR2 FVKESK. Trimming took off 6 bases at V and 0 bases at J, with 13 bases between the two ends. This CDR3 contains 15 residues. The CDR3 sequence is CASSWATASTDTQYF. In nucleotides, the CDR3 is TGTGCCAGCAGTTGGGCAACCGCTAGCACAGATACGCAGTATTTT.

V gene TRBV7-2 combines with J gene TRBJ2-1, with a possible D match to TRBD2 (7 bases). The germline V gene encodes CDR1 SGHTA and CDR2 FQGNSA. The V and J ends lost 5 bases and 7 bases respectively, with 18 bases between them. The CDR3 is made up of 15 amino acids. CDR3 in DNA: TGTGCCAGCAGCCGCTCCGGGGGGCTAGTGAATGAGCAGTTCTTC. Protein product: CASSRSGGLVNEQFF.

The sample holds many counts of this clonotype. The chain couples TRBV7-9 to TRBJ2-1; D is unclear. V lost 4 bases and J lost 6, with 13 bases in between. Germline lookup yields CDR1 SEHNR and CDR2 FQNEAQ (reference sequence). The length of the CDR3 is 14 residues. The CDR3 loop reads CASSSRELTNEQFF. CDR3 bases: TGTGCCAGCAGCTCACGAGAGCTAACCAATGAGCAGTTCTTC.

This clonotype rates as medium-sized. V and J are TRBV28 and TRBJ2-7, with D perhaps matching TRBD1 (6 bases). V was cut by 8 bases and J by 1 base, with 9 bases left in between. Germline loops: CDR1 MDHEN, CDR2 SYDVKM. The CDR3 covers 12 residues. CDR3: CASLTGSYEQYF. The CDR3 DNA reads TGTGCCAGCTTGACAGGTTCCTACGAGCAGTACTTC.

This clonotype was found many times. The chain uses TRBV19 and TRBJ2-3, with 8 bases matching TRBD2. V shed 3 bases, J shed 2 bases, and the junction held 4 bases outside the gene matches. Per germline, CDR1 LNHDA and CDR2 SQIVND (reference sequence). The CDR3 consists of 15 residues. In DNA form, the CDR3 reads TGTGCCAGTAGTATCGGGGGGGGCTACACAGATACGCAGTATTTT. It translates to CASSIGGGYTDTQYF.

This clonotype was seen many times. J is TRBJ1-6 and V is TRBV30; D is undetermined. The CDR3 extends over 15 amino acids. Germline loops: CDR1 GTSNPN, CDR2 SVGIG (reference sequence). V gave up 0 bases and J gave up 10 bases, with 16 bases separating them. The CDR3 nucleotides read TGTGCCTGGAGTGTACGAGGCGACCGGCCCTCACCCCTCCACTTT. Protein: CAWSVRGDRPSPLHF.

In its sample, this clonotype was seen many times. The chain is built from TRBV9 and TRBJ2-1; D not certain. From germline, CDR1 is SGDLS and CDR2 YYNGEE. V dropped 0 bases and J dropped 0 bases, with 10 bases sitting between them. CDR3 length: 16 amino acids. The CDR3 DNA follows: TGTGCCAGCAGCGTAGGCCACACCGGCTCCTACAATGAGCAGTTCTTC. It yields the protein CASSVGHTGSYNEQFF.

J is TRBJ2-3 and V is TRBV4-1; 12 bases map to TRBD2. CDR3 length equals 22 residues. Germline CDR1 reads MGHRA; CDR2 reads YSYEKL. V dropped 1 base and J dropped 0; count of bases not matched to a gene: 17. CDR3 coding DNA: TGCGCCAGCAGCCAAGCCGTCACCATACTAGCGGGGGGACATCCTAGCACAGATACGCAGTATTTT. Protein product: CASSQAVTILAGGHPSTDTQYF.

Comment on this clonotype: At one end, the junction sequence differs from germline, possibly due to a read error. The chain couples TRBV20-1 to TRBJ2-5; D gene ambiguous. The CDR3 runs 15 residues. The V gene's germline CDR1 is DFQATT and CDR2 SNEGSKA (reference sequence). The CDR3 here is CSAALRWCGSEIQYF. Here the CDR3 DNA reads TGCAGTGCTGCCCTCCGGTGGTGCGGCAGCGAGATCCAGTACTTC.

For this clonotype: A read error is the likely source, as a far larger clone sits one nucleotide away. The CDR3 protein is CASSDSAGDYGYTF. CDR3 nucleotides: TGTGCCAGCAGTGATTCTGCGGGGGACTATGGCTACACCTTC. This chain links TRBV27 with TRBJ1-2, with a tentative D call TRBD1 (5 bases). V lost 5 bases, J lost 3 bases, and 13 bases lay in between. CDR3 size: 14 residues. Germline CDR1 and CDR2: MNHEY and SMNVEV (reference sequence).

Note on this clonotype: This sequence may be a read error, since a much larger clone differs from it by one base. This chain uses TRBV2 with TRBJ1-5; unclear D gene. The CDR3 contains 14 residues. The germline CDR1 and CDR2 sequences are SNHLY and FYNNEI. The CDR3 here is CASSPPPRNQPQNF. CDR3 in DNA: TGTGCCAGCAGCCCCCCCCCCAGAAATCAGCCCCAGAATTTT.

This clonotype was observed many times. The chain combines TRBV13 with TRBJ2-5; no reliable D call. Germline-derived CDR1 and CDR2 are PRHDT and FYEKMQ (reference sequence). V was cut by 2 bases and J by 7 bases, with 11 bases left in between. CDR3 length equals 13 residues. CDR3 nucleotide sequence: TGTGCCAGCAGCTTAAACTCTTTGGGGACCCAGTACTTC. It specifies CASSLNSLGTQYF.

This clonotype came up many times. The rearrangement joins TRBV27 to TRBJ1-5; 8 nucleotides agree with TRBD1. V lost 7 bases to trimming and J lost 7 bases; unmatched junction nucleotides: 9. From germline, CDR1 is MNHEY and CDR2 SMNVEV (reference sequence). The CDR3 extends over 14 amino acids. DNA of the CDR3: TGTGCCAGCAAACCCGGACAGGGAAGGCAGCCCCAGCATTTT. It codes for CASKPGQGRQPQHF.

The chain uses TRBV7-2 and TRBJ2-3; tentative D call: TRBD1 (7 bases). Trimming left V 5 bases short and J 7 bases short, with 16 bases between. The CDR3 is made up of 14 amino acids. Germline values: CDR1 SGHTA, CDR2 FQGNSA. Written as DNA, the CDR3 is TGTGCCAGCAGCGGAGGAGGGGGCGGCCATACGCAGTATTTT. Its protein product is CASSGGGGGHTQYF.

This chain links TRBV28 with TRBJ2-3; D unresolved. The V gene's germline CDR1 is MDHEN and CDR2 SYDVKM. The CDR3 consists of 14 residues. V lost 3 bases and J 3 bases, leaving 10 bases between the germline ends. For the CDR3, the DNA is TGTGCCAGCAGTTTTCGGCAGGCAACAGATACGCAGTATTTT. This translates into CASSFRQATDTQYF.

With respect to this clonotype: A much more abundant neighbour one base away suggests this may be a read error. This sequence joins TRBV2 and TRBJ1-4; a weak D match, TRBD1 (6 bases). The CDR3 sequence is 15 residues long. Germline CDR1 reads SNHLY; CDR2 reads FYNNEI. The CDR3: CAGRRGGGENEKLFF. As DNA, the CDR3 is TGTGCCGGCAGGAGGGGGGGAGGGGAAAATGAAAAACTGTTTTTT.

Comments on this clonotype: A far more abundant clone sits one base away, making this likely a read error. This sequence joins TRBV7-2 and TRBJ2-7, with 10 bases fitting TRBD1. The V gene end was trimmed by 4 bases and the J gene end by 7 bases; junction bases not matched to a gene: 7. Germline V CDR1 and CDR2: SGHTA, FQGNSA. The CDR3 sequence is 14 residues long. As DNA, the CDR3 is TGTGCCAGCAGCTGGGGACAGGGGTCGGGGGAGCAGTACTTC. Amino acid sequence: CASSWGQGSGEQYF.

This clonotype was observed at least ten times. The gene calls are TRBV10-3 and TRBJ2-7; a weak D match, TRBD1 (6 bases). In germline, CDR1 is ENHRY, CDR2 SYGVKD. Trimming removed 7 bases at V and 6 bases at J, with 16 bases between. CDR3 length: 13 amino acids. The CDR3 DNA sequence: TGTGCCATCAACCCGACAGGTACCGGCGAGCAGTACTTC. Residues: CAINPTGTGEQYF.

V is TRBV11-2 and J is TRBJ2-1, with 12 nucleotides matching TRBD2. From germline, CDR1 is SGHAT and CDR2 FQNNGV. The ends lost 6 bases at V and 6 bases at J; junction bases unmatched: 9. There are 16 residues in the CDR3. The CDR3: CASSFSGTSGRNEQFF. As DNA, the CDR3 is TGTGCCAGCAGTTTCTCCGGGACTAGCGGGCGCAATGAGCAGTTCTTC.

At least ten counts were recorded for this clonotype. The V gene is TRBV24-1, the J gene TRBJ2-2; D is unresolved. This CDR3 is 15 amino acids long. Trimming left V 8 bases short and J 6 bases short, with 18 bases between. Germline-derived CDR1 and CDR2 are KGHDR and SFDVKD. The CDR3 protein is CATILGQASPGELFF. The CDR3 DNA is TGTGCCACCATCCTCGGCCAGGCTAGTCCCGGGGAGCTGTTTTTT.

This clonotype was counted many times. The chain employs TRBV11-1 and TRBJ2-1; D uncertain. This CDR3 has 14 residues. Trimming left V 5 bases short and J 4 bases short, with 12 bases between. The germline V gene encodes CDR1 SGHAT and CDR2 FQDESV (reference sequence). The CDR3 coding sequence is TGTGCCAGCAGCCCGGGTTTGTCTTACAATGAGCAGTTCTTC. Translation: CASSPGLSYNEQFF.

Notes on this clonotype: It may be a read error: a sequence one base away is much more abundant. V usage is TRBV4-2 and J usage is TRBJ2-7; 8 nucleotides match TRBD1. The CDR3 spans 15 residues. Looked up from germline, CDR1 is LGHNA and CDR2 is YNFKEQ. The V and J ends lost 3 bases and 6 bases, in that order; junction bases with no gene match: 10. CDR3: CASSQPGQVFGEQYF. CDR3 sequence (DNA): TGTGCCAGCAGCCAGCCGGGACAGGTCTTCGGCGAGCAGTACTTC.

Written as DNA, the CDR3 is TGTGCCAGCAGCCCCGAGGTCCGGGAGACCGGGGAGCTGTTTTTT. Encoded protein: CASSPEVRETGELFF. The rearrangement links TRBV7-8 to TRBJ2-2; D is perhaps TRBD2 (6 bases). In germline, CDR1 is SGHVS, CDR2 FQNEAQ. The CDR3 loop spans 15 amino acids. With 5 bases removed from V and 5 bases from J, the gap between germline ends came to 15 bases. The variable domain in full, completed from reference TRBV7-8 and TRBJ2-2, reads GAGVSQSPRYKVAKRGQDVALRCDPISGHVSLFWYQQALGQGPEFLTYFQNEAQLDKSGLPSDRFFAERPEGSVSTLKIQRTQQEDSAVYLCASSPEVRETGELFFGEGSRLTVL.